The text below deals with one T cell receptor beta chain. What it binds is unknown. The data are from a study of T cells after yellow fever vaccination. Via MiXCR, TCRdb re-called the 5' RACE reads, giving one row per CDR3 protein. The sample consists of 250,000 to 400,000 distinct CDR3 sequences, approximately 4.3% of them appearing once. Overall study findings and caveats: The secondary response peaked faster, at day 5 versus 15, but was weaker.

This CDR3 has 15 residues. Trimming took 5 bases from V and 1 from J, leaving 13 bases between them. CDR1 and CDR2 (germline): SGHTA, FQGTGA. The chain is built from TRBV7-3 and TRBJ2-3, with TRBD2 as a possible D gene (6 bases). This receptor was taken from a man aged 18 to 30 who received the YFV17D yellow fever vaccine. Source: PBMCs, taken 15 days after the yellow fever booster vaccination. CDR3 bases: TGTGCCAGCAGCCTCCTCAAGCGGGGCACAGATACGCAGTATTTT. Its translation is CASSLLKRGTDTQYF.